These 2 T cell receptor beta chains originate from one sample sequenced in a study of Siglec-9 on CD8 T cells in melanoma. TCRdb's copy holds only in-frame clones and misses some; the assay was immunoSEQ multiplex PCR. The profile shows around 35,000 clones, about 80% of them singletons. Source material: Siglec-9- CD8+ T cells sorted from blood. All receptors derive from a human donor in good health.

This clone was seen once. This chain joins TRBV5-1 and TRBJ2-3; D call uncertain. Trimming stripped 2 bases from V and 0 bases from J, with 10 bases between. CDR1 and CDR2 (germline): SGHRS, YFSETQ. The CDR3 runs to 15 residues. CDR3 sequence reads: CASSLRKPSTDTQYF. The CDR3, as DNA: TGCGCCAGCAGCTTAAGAAAACCTAGCACAGATACGCAGTATTTT.

The rearrangement joins TRBV11-3 to TRBJ2-3, with D perhaps matching TRBD1 (6 bases). This CDR3 region has 13 residues. The V gene's germline CDR1 is SGHNT and CDR2 YENEEA. The V and J ends lost 6 bases and 4 bases respectively, with 11 bases between them. The CDR3 here is CASRERQADTQYF. In nucleotides, the CDR3 is TGTGCCAGCAGGGAACGACAGGCAGATACGCAGTATTTT. The full variable domain, completed using reference TRBV11-3 and TRBJ2-3, is EAGVVQSPRYKIIEKKQPVAFWCNPISGHNTLYWYLQNLGQGPELLIRYENEEAVDDSQLPKDRFSAERLKGVDSTLKIQPAELGDSAVYLCASRERQADTQYFGPGTRLTVL.